The T cell receptor beta chain under discussion was sequenced for a study of beta chain features in type 1 diabetes. Findings and limits, study-wide: In all four CD4+ subsets, TCRB CDR3 length was significantly, moderately reduced in type 1 diabetes.

Expressed TCRB transcripts were sequenced after all isolated RNA was converted to cDNA. Only in-frame clones appear in the TCRdb table, and some are missing; sequencing was by immunoSEQ multiplex PCR. This table holds around 170,000 clones, 7% to 9.5% found once. CDR1 and CDR2 (germline): SGHVS, FQNEAQ. The CDR3 spans 15 residues. The ends lost 2 bases at V and 5 bases at J; junction bases unmatched: 5. About this clone: The antigen remains undetermined.

The material sequenced was central memory CD4+ T cells from blood. This TCR was sampled from a woman in her 30s with type 1 diabetes. The chain couples TRBV7-8 to TRBJ2-5; 10 positions match TRBD2. CDR3 in amino acids: CASSLLAGDKETQYF. The DNA for the CDR3 is TGTGCCAGCAGCTTACTAGCGGGAGATAAGGAGACCCAGTACTTC.